This T cell receptor (beta chain) was retrieved from a study of cytomegalovirus exposure and HLA in healthy donors. On the study more broadly: An analysis done earlier identified 100 million to 140 million unique TCR beta sequences from about 179 million T cells.

Study-wide findings and caveats: TRBV6-2, TRBV6-3 and some other V segments were unresolvable in 87-base-pair reads. A later analysis linked around 15,000 TCR beta sequences to HLA alleles at 0.05 false discovery rate.

Trimming took off 3 bases at V and 3 bases at J, with 9 bases between the two ends. Germline lookup yields CDR1 KGHSH and CDR2 LQKENI. CDR3 length: 14 amino acids. The PCR contained 60 Vbeta and 13 Jbeta primers. Assay: immunoSEQ multiplex PCR; the TCRdb copy retains only in-frame clones and omits some. The table shows about 73,000 clones, with about 75% occurring only once. In regard to this clone: Its antigen is as yet unknown.

Sample: PBMCs. The TCR was taken from a man in his 70s in good health and CMV-seronegative. This chain uses TRBV18 with TRBJ1-5; a possible D gene is TRBD1 (6 bases). For the CDR3, the DNA is TGTGCCAGCTCACCCGGACAGACCAATCAGCCCCAGCATTTT. Translated: CASSPGQTNQPQHF.